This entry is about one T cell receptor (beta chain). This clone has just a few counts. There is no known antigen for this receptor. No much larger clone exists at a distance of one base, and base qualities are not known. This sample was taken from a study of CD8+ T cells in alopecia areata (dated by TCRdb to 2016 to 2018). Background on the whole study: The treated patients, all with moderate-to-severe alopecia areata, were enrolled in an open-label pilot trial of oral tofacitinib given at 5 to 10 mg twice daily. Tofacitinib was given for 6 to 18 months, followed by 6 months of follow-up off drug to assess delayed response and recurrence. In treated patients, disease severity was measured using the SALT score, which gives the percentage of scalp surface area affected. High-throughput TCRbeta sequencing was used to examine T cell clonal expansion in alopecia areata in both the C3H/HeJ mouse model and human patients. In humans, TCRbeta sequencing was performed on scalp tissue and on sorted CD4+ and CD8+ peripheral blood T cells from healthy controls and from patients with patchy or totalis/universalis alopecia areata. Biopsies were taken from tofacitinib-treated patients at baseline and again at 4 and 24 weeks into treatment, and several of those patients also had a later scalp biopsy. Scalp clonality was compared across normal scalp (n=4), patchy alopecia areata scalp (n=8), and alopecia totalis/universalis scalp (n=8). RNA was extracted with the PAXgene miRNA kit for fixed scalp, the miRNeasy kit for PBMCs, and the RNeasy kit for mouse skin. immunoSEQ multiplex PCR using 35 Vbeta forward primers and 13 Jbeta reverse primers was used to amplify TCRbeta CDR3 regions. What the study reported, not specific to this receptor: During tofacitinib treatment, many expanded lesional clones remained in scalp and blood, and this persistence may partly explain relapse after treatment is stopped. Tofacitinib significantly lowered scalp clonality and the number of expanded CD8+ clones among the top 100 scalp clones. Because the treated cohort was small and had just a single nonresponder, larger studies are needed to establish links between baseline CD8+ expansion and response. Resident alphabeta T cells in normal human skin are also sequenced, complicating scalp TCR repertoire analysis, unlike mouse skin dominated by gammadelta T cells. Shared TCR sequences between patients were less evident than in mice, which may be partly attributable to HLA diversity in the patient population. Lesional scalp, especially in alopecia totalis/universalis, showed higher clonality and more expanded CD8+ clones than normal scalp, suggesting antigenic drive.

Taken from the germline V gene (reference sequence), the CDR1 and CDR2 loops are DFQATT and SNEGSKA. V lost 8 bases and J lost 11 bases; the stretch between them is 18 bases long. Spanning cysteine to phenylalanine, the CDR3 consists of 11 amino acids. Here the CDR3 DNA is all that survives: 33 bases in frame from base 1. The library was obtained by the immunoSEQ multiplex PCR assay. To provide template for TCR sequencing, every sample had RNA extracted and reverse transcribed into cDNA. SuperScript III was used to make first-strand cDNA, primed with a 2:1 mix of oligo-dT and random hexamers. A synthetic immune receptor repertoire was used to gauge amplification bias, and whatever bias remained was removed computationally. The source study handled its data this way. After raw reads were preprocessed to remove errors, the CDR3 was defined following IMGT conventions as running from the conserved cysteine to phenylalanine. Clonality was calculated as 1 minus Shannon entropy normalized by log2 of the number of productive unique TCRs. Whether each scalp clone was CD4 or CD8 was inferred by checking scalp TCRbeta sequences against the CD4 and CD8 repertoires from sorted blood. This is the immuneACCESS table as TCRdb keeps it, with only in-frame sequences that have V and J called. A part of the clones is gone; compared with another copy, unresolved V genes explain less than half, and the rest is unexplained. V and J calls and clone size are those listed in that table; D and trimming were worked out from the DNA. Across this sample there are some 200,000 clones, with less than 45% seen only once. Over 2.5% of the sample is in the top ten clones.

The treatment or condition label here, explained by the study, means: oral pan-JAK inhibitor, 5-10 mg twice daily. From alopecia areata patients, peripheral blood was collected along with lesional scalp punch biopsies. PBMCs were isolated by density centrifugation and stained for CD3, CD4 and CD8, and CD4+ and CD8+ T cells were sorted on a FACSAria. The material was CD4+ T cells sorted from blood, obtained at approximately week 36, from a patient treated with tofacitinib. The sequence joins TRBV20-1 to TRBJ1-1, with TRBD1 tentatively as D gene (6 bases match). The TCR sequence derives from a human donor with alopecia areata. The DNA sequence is TGCAGTCCTCAAAGGGGGGAGTCGGCTTTCTTT. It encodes CSPQRGESAFF.